The rows below give T cell receptor beta chains drawn from one sample of a study of T cell responses to AZD1222 COVID-19 vaccine. Generated by immunoSEQ multiplex PCR, the TCRdb table keeps only in-frame clones and is missing some. Of about 110,000 clones in the sample, roughly 86% were seen once. This specimen was peripheral blood, taken on day 0 of AZD1222 vaccination. The receptors originated from an adult in good health. Both conserved end residues are part of each CDR3. Each record gives: clone size, V gene, D gene, J gene, CDR3 protein, CDR3 DNA. D genes are given only for firm matches. Clone size, where shown, is once, few, many, or a class for clones that have expanded.

>.|TRBV12-3/TRBV12-4|.|TRBJ1-3
CASMWVAGNTIYF
TGTGCCAGCATGTGGGTGGCTGGAAACACCATATATTTT
>.|TRBV7-9|TRBD1|TRBJ1-2
CASSLAGTGLGGYTF
TGTGCCAGCAGCTTAGCGGGGACAGGCCTGGGTGGCTACACCTTC
>.|TRBV19|TRBD1|TRBJ2-2
CASSSGTGYTGELFF
TGTGCCAGTAGTTCGGGGACAGGGTACACCGGGGAGCTGTTTTTT
>.|TRBV21-1|.|TRBJ2-5
CASSAKGQDF
TGTGCCAGCAGCGCCAAGGGACAGGACTTC
>.|TRBV6-5|TRBD2|TRBJ2-1
CASRTGGPPNEQFF
TGTGCCAGCAGGACGGGGGGGCCGCCGAATGAGCAGTTCTTC
>.|TRBV9|TRBD2|TRBJ2-1
CASSVVSGGAGEQFF
TGTGCCAGCAGCGTAGTCAGCGGGGGGGCTGGTGAGCAGTTCTTC
>.|TRBV11-3|TRBD2|TRBJ2-1
CASSFTGGRGNEQFF
TGTGCCAGCAGCTTCACGGGGGGACGAGGGAATGAGCAGTTCTTC
>.|TRBV9|.|TRBJ2-1
CASSPSELNEQFF
TGTGCCAGCAGCCCTAGTGAGTTAAATGAGCAGTTCTTC
>.|TRBV7-8|.|TRBJ2-5
CASSLLRGGQETQYF
TGTGCCAGCAGCCTCCTCCGAGGGGGCCAAGAGACCCAGTACTTC
>.|TRBV5-4|TRBD2|TRBJ2-2
CASSPGLAGGNTGELFF
TGTGCCAGCAGCCCTGGACTAGCGGGGGGGAACACCGGGGAGCTGTTTTTT
>once|TRBV6-5|.|TRBJ1-1
CASKITRDTEAFF
TGTGCCAGCAAGATAACACGGGACACTGAAGCTTTCTTT
>once|TRBV4-1|TRBD1|TRBJ1-5
CASSQSRQGGQPQHF
TGCGCCAGCAGCCAATCCCGACAGGGAGGGCAGCCCCAGCATTTT
>.|TRBV27|TRBD1|TRBJ1-6
CASRLTGVNSPLHF
TGTGCCAGCAGGCTGACAGGGGTCAATTCACCCCTCCACTTT
>.|TRBV6-5|.|TRBJ1-2
CASSYFRGYGYTF
TGTGCCAGCAGTTACTTCAGGGGATATGGCTACACCTTC
>few|TRBV27|.|TRBJ2-1
CASSFRGGDNEQFF
TGTGCCAGCAGTTTCAGGGGAGGGGACAATGAGCAGTTCTTC
>.|TRBV9|TRBD1|TRBJ2-5
CASSVGGQGVEETQYF
TGTGCCAGCAGCGTCGGGGGACAGGGGGTCGAAGAGACCCAGTACTTC
>.|TRBV10-1|.|TRBJ1-5
CASKKHLYQPQHF
TGCGCCAGCAAGAAGCACCTTTATCAGCCCCAGCATTTT
>.|TRBV4-3|.|TRBJ2-3
CASSSQPGADTQYF
TGCGCCAGCAGCTCACAGCCGGGGGCGGATACGCAGTATTTT
>.|TRBV5-1|TRBD2|TRBJ2-7
CASSLRLAGVNEQYF
TGCGCCAGCAGTCTCCGGCTAGCGGGGGTAAACGAGCAGTACTTC
>once|TRBV2|.|TRBJ1-1
CASSARLAGNTEAFF
TGTGCCAGCAGTGCCCGATTGGCAGGGAACACTGAAGCTTTCTTT
>.|TRBV9|TRBD1|TRBJ1-2
CASSVWTGASGFGYTF
TGTGCCAGCAGCGTGTGGACAGGGGCGTCTGGTTTTGGCTACACCTTC
>.|TRBV4-1|TRBD1|TRBJ2-1
CASSQGQGDYNEQFF
TGCGCCAGCAGCCAAGGGCAGGGGGACTACAATGAGCAGTTCTTC
>.|TRBV29-1|TRBD1|TRBJ1-1
CSVEGDRLNTEAFF
TGCAGCGTTGAAGGGGACAGGCTGAACACTGAAGCTTTCTTT
>.|TRBV28|TRBD1|TRBJ1-6
CASSFPRGNSPLHF
TGTGCCAGCAGTTTCCCCAGGGGGAATTCACCCCTCCACTTT
>.|TRBV10-2|.|TRBJ1-5
CASSKETVYNQPQHF
TGCGCCAGCAGTAAGGAGACAGTTTACAATCAGCCCCAGCATTTT
>.|TRBV2|TRBD2|TRBJ2-3
CASSRGLAGPLGTDTQYF
TGTGCCAGCAGTCGCGGACTAGCGGGGCCCCTGGGGACAGATACGCAGTATTTT
>.|TRBV3-1/TRBV3-2|.|TRBJ2-7
CASSQAHGPSIVSSYEQYF
TGTGCCAGCAGCCAAGCCCACGGGCCTAGTATCGTCAGCTCCTACGAGCAGTACTTC
>.|TRBV6-1|.|TRBJ2-3
CASSENRASTDTQYF
TGTGCCAGCAGTGAAAACCGTGCTAGCACAGATACGCAGTATTTT
>.|TRBV19|TRBD1|TRBJ1-4
CASRDRRNEKLFF
TGTGCCAGCCGGGACAGGAGAAATGAAAAACTGTTTTTT
>.|TRBV7-9|.|TRBJ2-6
CASRGSGANVLTF
TGTGCCAGCAGAGGCTCTGGGGCCAACGTCCTGACTTTC
>.|TRBV3-1/TRBV3-2|.|TRBJ1-2
CASSSSHRDGYTF
TGTGCCAGCAGCTCAAGCCACAGGGACGGCTACACCTTC
>.|TRBV6-7|TRBD1|TRBJ1-5
CASSYGGDRDSNQPQHF
TGTGCCAGCAGTTACGGAGGGGACAGGGACTCCAATCAGCCCCAGCATTTT
>once|TRBV7-6|TRBD1|TRBJ1-4
CASSGTMGQGAGEKLFF
TGTGCCAGCAGCGGAACGATGGGGCAGGGGGCAGGGGAAAAACTGTTTTTT
>.|TRBV5-6|TRBD1|TRBJ1-1
CASSSRTGLGAFF
TGTGCCAGCAGCTCCCGGACAGGATTGGGGGCTTTCTTT
>.|TRBV29-1|.|TRBJ2-1
CSVGDREDNEQFF
TGCAGCGTTGGAGACAGGGAGGACAATGAGCAGTTCTTC
>.|TRBV6-4|.|TRBJ2-7
CASSDSGLGEQYF
TGTGCCAGCAGTGACTCCGGTCTTGGCGAGCAGTACTTC